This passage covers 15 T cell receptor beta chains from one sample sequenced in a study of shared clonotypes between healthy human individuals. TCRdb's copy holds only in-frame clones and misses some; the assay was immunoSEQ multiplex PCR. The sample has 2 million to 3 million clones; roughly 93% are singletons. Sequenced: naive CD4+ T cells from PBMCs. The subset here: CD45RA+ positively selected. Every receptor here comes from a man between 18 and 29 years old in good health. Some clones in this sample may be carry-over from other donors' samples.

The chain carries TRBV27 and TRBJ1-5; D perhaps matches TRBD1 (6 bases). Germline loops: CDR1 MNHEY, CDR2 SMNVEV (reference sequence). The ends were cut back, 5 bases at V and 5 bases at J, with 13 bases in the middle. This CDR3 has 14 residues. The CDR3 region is CASSKTRGDQPQHF. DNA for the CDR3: TGTGCCAGCAGTAAAACCAGGGGCGATCAGCCCCAGCATTTT.

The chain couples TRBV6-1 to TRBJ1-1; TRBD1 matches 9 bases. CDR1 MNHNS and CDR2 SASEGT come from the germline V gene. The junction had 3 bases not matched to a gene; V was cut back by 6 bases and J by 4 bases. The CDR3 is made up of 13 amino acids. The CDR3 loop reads CASRSTGGTEAFF. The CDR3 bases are TGTGCCAGCAGATCGACAGGGGGCACTGAAGCTTTCTTT.

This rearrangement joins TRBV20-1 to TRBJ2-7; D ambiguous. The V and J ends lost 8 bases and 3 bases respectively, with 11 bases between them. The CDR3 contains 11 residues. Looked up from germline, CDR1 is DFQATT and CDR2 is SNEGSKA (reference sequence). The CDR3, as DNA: TGCAGTTTTAAGGCAGGCTACGAGCAGTACTTC. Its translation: CSFKAGYEQYF.

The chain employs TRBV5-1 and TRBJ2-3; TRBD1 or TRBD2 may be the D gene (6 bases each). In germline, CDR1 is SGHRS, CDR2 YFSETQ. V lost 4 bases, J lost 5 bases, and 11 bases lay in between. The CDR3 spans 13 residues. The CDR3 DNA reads TGCGCCAGCAGCACCGAGGGGGGAGATACGCAGTATTTT. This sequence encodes CASSTEGGDTQYF.

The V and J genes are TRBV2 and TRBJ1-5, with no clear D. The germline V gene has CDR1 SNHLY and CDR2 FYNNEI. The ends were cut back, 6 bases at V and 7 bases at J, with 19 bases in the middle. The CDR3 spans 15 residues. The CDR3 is CASSTGIPEQQPQHF. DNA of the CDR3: TGTGCCAGCAGCACCGGGATCCCCGAGCAACAGCCCCAGCATTTT. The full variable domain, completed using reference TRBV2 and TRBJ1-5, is EPEVTQTPSHQVTQMGQEVILRCVPISNHLYFYWYRQILGQKVEFLVSFYNNEISEKSEIFDDQFSVERPDGSNFTLKIRSTKLEDSAMYFCASSTGIPEQQPQHFGDGTRLSIL.

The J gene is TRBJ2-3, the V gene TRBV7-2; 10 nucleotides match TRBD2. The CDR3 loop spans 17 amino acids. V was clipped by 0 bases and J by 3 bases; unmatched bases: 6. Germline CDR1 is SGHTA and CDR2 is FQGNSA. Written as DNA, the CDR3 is TGTGCCAGCAGCTTAGCGGCGTCTAGCGGGAGTACAGATACGCAGTATTTT. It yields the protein CASSLAASSGSTDTQYF. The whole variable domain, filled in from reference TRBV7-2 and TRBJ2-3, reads GAGVSQSPSNKVTEKGKDVELRCDPISGHTALYWYRQSLGQGLEFLIYFQGNSAPDKSGLPSDRFSAERTGGSVSTLTIQRTQQEDSAVYLCASSLAASSGSTDTQYFGPGTRLTVL.

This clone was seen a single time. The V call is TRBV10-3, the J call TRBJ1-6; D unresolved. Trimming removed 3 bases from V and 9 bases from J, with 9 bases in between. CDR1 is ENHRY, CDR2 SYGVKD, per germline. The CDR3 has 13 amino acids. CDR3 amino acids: CAISDLDGSPLHF. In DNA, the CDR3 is TGTGCCATCAGTGATCTGGACGGTTCACCCCTCCACTTT.

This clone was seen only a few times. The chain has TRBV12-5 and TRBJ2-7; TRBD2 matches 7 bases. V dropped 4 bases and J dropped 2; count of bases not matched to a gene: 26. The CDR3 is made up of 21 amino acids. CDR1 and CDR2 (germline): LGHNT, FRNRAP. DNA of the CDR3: TGTGCTAGTGGTTCAACACCGACATCTCTGCGTTATGAGCGGGACCCCTACGAGCAGTACTTC. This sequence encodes CASGSTPTSLRYERDPYEQYF.

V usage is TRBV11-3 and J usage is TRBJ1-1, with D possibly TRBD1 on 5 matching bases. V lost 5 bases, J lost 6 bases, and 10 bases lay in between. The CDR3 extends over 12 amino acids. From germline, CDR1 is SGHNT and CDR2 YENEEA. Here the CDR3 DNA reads TGTGCCAGCAGCCGGGGGGGTTCTGAAGCTTTCTTT. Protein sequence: CASSRGGSEAFF. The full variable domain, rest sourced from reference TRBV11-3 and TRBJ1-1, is EAGVVQSPRYKIIEKKQPVAFWCNPISGHNTLYWYLQNLGQGPELLIRYENEEAVDDSQLPKDRFSAERLKGVDSTLKIQPAELGDSAVYLCASSRGGSEAFFGQGTRLTVV.

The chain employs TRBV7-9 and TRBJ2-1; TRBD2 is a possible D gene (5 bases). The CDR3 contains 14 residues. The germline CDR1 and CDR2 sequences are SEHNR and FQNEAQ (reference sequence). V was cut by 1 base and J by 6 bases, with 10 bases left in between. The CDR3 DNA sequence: TGTGCCAGCAGCTTAGTGAGGACTGTCAATGAGCAGTTCTTC. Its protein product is CASSLVRTVNEQFF.

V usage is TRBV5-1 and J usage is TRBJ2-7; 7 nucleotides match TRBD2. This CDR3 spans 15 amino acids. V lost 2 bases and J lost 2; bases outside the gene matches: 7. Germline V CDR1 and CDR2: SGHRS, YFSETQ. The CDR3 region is CASSFGSSGPYEQYF. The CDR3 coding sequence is TGCGCCAGCAGCTTTGGCTCTAGCGGTCCCTACGAGCAGTACTTC.

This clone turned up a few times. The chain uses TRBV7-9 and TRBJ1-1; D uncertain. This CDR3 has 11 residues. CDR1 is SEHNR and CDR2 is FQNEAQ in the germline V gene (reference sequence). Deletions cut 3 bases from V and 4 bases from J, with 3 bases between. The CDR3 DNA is TGTGCCAGCAGCTTCGCCACTGAAGCTTTCTTT. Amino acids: CASSFATEAFF. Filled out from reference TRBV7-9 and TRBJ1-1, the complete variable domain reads DTGVSQNPRHKITKRGQNVTFRCDPISEHNRLYWYRQTLGQGPEFLTYFQNEAQLEKSRLLSDRFSAERPKGSFSTLEIQRTEQGDSAMYLCASSFATEAFFGQGTRLTVV.

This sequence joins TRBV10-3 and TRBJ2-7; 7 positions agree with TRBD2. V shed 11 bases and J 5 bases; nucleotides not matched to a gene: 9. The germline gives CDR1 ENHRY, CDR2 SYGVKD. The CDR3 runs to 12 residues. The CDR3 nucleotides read TGTGCCCGGACCGGGACTAAAGACGAGCAGTACTTC. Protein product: CARTGTKDEQYF.

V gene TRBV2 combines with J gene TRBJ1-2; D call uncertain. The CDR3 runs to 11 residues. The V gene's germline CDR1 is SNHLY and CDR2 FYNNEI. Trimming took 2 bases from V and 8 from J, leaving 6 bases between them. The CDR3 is CASSETVGYTF. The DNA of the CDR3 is TGTGCCAGCAGTGAAACCGTCGGCTACACCTTC.

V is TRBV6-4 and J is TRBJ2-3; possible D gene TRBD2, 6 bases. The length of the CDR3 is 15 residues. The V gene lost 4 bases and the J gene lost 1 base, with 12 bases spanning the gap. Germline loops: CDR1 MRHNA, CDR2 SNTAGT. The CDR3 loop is CASSGDGGGTDTQYF. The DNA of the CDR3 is TGTGCCAGCAGTGGCGACGGAGGGGGCACAGATACGCAGTATTTT.